This section outlines one TCR beta chain sequence together with its context. A Seattle source enrolled patients during active infection and followed them longitudinally. The data were taken from a study of blood T cell repertoires in COVID-19. At the level of the study: The cDNA or gDNA used as material had been derived from T cells, B-cell-depleted T cells, or PBMCs.

Per the study methods: Quantification of nucleated cells was approximated via reference gene primer amplification. Clones were sequenced by immunoSEQ multiplex PCR, and TCRdb holds only the in-frame ones, with some missing. V and J calls and clone size are as listed in that table; D and trimming were resolved from the DNA. The sample lists hundreds of thousands of clones, roughly 91% occurring once. The CDR3 is made up of 13 amino acids. V shed 0 bases and J shed 2 bases, with 5 bases lying between them. Per the germline V gene, CDR1 is SGHRS and CDR2 is YFSETQ. The sequence was collected from a woman in her twenties or thirties with COVID-19, enrolled during active disease. Source material: peripheral blood. The chain links TRBV5-1 to TRBJ1-2; no clear D gene. CDR3 loop: CASSLAVNYGYTF. DNA of the CDR3: TGCGCCAGCAGCTTGGCAGTAAACTATGGCTACACCTTC.